Sequencing of this TCR beta chain was carried out in a study of T cell responses to AZD1222 COVID-19 vaccine. Clones were read by immunoSEQ multiplex PCR, and TCRdb kept only the in-frame ones, dropping some. The sample yields about 130,000 clones, 80% to 90% seen once. In its sample, this clone was seen once. The antigen is undetermined. Trimming removed 4 bases at V and 7 bases at J, with 11 bases between. This CDR3 region has 13 residues. Germline CDR1 LNHDA, CDR2 SQIVND (reference sequence). Study-wide findings and caveats: Following two doses of AZD1222, Spike-specific TCR breadth and depth rose. Every sample of the repertoires postdated the peak T cell response. The donor group comprised mostly white British people and more females; the analysis possibly underestimated clonal diversity.

This TCR was sampled from an adult in good health. The chain couples TRBV19 to TRBJ2-1; perhaps TRBD1 as D (5 bases). Specimen: peripheral blood, collected on day 0 of AZD1222 vaccination. The CDR3: CASSTQGGNEQFF. The DNA of the CDR3 is TGTGCCAGTAGTACCCAGGGTGGGAATGAGCAGTTCTTC.